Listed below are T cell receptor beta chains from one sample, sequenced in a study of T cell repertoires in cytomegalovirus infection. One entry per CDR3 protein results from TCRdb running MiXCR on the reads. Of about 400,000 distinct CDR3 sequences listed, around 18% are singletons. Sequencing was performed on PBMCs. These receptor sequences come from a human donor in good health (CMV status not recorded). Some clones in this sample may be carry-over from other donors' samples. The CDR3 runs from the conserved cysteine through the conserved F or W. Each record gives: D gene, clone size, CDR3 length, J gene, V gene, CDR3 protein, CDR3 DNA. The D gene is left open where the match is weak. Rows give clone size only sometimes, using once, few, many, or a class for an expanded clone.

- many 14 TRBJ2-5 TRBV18 CASSPPGREETQYF TGTGCCAGCTCACCTCCGGGACGTGAAGAGACCCAGTACTTC
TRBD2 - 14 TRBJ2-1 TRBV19 CASRATGTSVKQFF TGTGCCAGTAGAGCCACCGGGACTAGCGTCAAACAGTTCTTC
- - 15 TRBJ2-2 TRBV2 CASKLGGGGTGELFF TGTGCCAGCAAGTTAGGCGGGGGCGGCACCGGGGAGCTGTTTTTT
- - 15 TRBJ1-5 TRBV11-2 CASSLDGRRNQPQHF TGTGCCAGCAGCTTAGATGGGCGGCGCAATCAGCCCCAGCATTTT
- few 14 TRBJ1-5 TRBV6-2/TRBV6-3 CASSYAGARLPQHF TGTGCCAGCAGTTACGCAGGGGCCCGTTTGCCCCAGCATTTT
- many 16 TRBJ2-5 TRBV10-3 CAISEASGKYQETQYF TGTGCCATCAGTGAGGCCTCAGGGAAGTACCAAGAGACCCAGTACTTC
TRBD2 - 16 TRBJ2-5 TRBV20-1 CSAEPPTTSGQETQYF TGCAGTGCTGAGCCCCCCACTACTAGCGGCCAAGAGACCCAGTACTTC
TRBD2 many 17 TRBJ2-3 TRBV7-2 CASSSLGREGPMDTQYF TGTGCCAGCAGCTCACTCGGGCGGGAGGGCCCAATGGATACGCAGTATTTT
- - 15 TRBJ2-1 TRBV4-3 CASSQDTGEGNEQFF TGCGCCAGCAGCCAAGATACGGGGGAAGGCAATGAGCAGTTCTTC
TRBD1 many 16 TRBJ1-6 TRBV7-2 CASRHRGSSYNSPLHF TGTGCCAGCAGACACAGGGGGAGCTCCTATAATTCACCCCTCCACTTT
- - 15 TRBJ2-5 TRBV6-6 CASSWLGQTQETQYF TGTGCCAGCAGTTGGCTAGGACAGACCCAAGAGACCCAGTACTTC
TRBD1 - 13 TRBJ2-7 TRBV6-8 CASTPDRTYEQYF TGTGCCAGCACCCCGGACAGGACCTACGAGCAGTACTTC
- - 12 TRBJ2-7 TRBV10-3 CATRPTVYEQYF TGTGCCACACGGCCCACAGTTTACGAGCAGTACTTC
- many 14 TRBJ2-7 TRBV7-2 CASSLDPRDYEQYF TGTGCCAGCAGCTTAGATCCGCGGGACTACGAGCAGTACTTC
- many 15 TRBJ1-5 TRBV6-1 CASRLQNGFNQPQHF TGTGCCAGCAGGCTTCAGAATGGGTTCAATCAGCCCCAGCATTTT
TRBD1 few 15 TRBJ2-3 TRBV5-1 CASSFGQGVTDTQYF TGCGCCAGCAGCTTTGGACAGGGGGTCACAGATACGCAGTATTTT
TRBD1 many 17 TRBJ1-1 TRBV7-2 CASSLGGAGGLNTEAFF TGTGCCAGCAGCTTAGGGGGGGCAGGGGGCTTGAACACTGAAGCTTTCTTT
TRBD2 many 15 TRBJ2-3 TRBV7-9 CASSPRLAAIDTQYF TGTGCCAGCAGCCCCCGACTAGCGGCAATAGATACGCAGTATTTT
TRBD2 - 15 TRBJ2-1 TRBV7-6 CASTHLSGTYNEQFF TGTGCCAGCACCCACCTTAGCGGGACTTACAATGAGCAGTTCTTC
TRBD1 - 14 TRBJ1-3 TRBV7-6 CASSLMTGANTIYF TGTGCCAGCAGCCTAATGACAGGGGCAAACACCATATATTTT
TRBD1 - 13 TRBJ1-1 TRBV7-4 CASSKQGDTEAFF TGTGCCAGCAGTAAACAGGGGGACACTGAAGCTTTCTTT
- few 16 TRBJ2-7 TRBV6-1 CASSDNRVTDTYEQYF TGTGCCAGCAGTGATAACAGGGTCACCGATACCTACGAGCAGTACTTC
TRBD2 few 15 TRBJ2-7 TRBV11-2 CASSWFSGRDYEQYF TGTGCCAGCAGCTGGTTTAGCGGGAGGGATTACGAGCAGTACTTC
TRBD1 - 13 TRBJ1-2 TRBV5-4 CASGTGDLRGYTF TGTGCCAGCGGAACAGGGGACTTAAGGGGCTACACCTTC
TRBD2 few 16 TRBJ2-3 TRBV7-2 CASSSIAGGPTDTQYF TGTGCCAGCAGCTCAATAGCGGGGGGGCCCACAGATACGCAGTATTTT
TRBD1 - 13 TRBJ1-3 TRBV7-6 CASSSLTGITIYF TGTGCCAGCAGCTCCTTGACAGGGATCACCATATATTTT
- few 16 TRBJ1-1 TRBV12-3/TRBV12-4 CASSLGGWLMNTEAFF TGTGCCAGCAGTTTAGGCGGCTGGCTTATGAACACTGAAGCTTTCTTT
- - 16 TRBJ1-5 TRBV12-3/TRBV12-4 CASSFPRAGGDQPQHF TGTGCCAGCAGTTTCCCGCGGGCCGGGGGGGATCAGCCCCAGCATTTT
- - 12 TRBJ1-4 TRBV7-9 CAGGGENEKLFF TGTGCCGGCGGGGGGGAAAATGAAAAACTGTTTTTT
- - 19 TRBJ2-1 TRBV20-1 CSARGGAGTGVSSYNEQFF TGCAGTGCTAGAGGGGGAGCGGGGACAGGTGTGAGCTCCTACAATGAGCAGTTCTTC
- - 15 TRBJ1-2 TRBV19 CASSIEALGDYGYTF TGTGCCAGTAGTATAGAAGCCCTGGGGGACTATGGCTACACCTTC
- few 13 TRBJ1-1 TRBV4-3 CASSRWRDTEAFF TGCGCCAGCAGCCGATGGCGGGACACTGAAGCTTTCTTT
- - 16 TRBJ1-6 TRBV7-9 CASSSHREPGNSPLHF TGTGCCAGCAGCTCGCACCGGGAGCCGGGGAATTCACCCCTCCACTTT
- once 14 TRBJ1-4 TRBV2 CASSLDNINEKLFF TGTGCCAGCAGTCTAGACAACATAAATGAAAAACTGTTTTTT
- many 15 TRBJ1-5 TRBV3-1 CASSQGGGNNQPQHF TGTGCCAGCAGCCAAGGGGGAGGGAACAATCAGCCCCAGCATTTT
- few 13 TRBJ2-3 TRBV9 CAPSGPATDTQYF TGTGCCCCGAGTGGGCCAGCGACAGATACGCAGTATTTT
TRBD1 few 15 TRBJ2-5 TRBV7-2 CASSLQKGQGETQYF TGTGCCAGCAGCTTACAAAAGGGACAGGGGGAGACCCAGTACTTC
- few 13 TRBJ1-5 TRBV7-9 CASSLRLDQPQHF TGTGCCAGCAGCCTCCGACTTGATCAGCCCCAGCATTTT
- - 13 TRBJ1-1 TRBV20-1 CSATGPMNTEAFF TGCAGTGCCACGGGACCTATGAACACTGAAGCTTTCTTT
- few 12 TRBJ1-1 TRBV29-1 CSGRGANTEAFF TGCAGCGGGAGAGGGGCGAACACTGAAGCTTTCTTT
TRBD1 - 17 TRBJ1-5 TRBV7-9 CASSLAPPGDRGHPQHF TGTGCCAGCAGCTTAGCCCCACCTGGGGACAGGGGTCACCCCCAGCATTTT
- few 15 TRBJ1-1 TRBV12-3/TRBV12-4 CASSFGGGGDTEAFF TGTGCCAGCAGTTTCGGCGGTGGGGGAGACACTGAAGCTTTCTTT
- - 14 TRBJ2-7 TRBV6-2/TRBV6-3 CASRTGPSSYEQYF TGTGCCAGCAGGACCGGCCCTTCCTCCTACGAGCAGTACTTC
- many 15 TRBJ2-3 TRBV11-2 CASSLRRGGADTQYF TGTGCCAGCAGCTTAAGGAGGGGGGGAGCAGATACGCAGTATTTT
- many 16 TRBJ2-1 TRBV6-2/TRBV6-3 CASSYPGGPPYNEQFF TGTGCCAGCAGTTACCCAGGTGGACCCCCGTACAATGAGCAGTTCTTC
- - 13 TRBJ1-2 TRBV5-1 CASSLGEAYGYTF TGCGCCAGCAGCTTGGGTGAAGCCTATGGCTACACCTTC
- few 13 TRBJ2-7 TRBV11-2 CASTPGARYEQYF TGTGCCAGCACCCCTGGGGCCCGGTACGAGCAGTACTTC
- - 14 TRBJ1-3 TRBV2 CASRDTSSGNTIYF TGTGCCAGCAGGGACACGAGCTCTGGAAACACCATATATTTT
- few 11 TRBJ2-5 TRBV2 CASSASGFQYF TGTGCCAGCAGTGCCTCGGGATTCCAGTACTTC